This is a list of T cell receptor beta chains from one sample in a study of T cells in tumors after PD-1 blockade. TCRdb keeps only in-frame clones here, not all; method: immunoSEQ multiplex PCR. The data show more than 6,500 clones, nearly 70% seen once. Sequenced material: tumor tissue, taken after anti-PD-1 treatment. These receptors originate from a human donor with basal cell carcinoma. The conserved cysteine and the conserved F or W are not part of the CDR3 here. Each record gives: J gene, V gene, CDR3 protein.

J gene: TRBJ2-3
V gene: TRBV9
CDR3 protein: ASSVGTSGGFTQY

J gene: TRBJ2-7
V gene: TRBV5-4
CDR3 protein: ASRQDRGREQY

J gene: TRBJ2-1
V gene: TRBV27
CDR3 protein: ASIIGNQQF

J gene: TRBJ2-3
V gene: TRBV15
CDR3 protein: ATSRGTIPDTQY

J gene: TRBJ2-7
V gene: TRBV7-6
CDR3 protein: ASSSTSGSSYEQY

J gene: TRBJ2-3
V gene: TRBV5-1
CDR3 protein: ASSPGTSRADTQY

J gene: TRBJ1-2
V gene: TRBV11-2
CDR3 protein: ASSFRTGTTEALYGYT

J gene: TRBJ1-6
V gene: TRBV7-2
CDR3 protein: ASSLRGQVTSPLH

J gene: TRBJ2-7
V gene: TRBV29-1
CDR3 protein: SVEAGESYEQY

J gene: TRBJ2-7
V gene: TRBV19
CDR3 protein: ASSPGGASYEQY

J gene: TRBJ2-5
V gene: TRBV5-5
CDR3 protein: ASSLTTDGAQY

J gene: TRBJ1-2
V gene: TRBV4-2
CDR3 protein: ASSQTGTGDFYGYT

J gene: TRBJ2-1
V gene: TRBV5-1
CDR3 protein: ASSLGGSGYEQF

J gene: TRBJ2-1
V gene: TRBV12-5
CDR3 protein: ASSPLGTSGGSSEQF

J gene: TRBJ1-6
V gene: TRBV19
CDR3 protein: ASSIETGDPLH

J gene: TRBJ2-3
V gene: TRBV30
CDR3 protein: ARTTGVTDTQY

J gene: TRBJ1-6
V gene: TRBV3-1/TRBV3-2
CDR3 protein: ASSQDARANSPLH

J gene: TRBJ1-2
V gene: TRBV28
CDR3 protein: ASHGGQGNGYT

J gene: TRBJ2-3
V gene: TRBV11-3
CDR3 protein: ASSLGPDTQY

J gene: TRBJ2-1
V gene: TRBV6-5
CDR3 protein: ASRTSGSHNEQF

J gene: TRBJ2-7
V gene: TRBV6-5
CDR3 protein: ASTYSFSGGHEQY

J gene: TRBJ2-7
V gene: TRBV5-5
CDR3 protein: ASSLVGSSYEQY

J gene: TRBJ1-1
V gene: TRBV28
CDR3 protein: ASSSLDRDTEAF

J gene: TRBJ2-7
V gene: TRBV5-4
CDR3 protein: ASSPGWGAGYEQY

J gene: TRBJ2-1
V gene: TRBV6-5
CDR3 protein: ATETGATYNEQF

J gene: TRBJ1-2
V gene: TRBV4-1
CDR3 protein: ASSQVGDRARGYT

J gene: TRBJ2-1
V gene: TRBV7-2
CDR3 protein: ASSFTGGAAGEQF

J gene: TRBJ2-2
V gene: TRBV7-2
CDR3 protein: ASSFGLASGELF

J gene: TRBJ2-5
V gene: TRBV28
CDR3 protein: ASSYGTSGLYQETQY

J gene: TRBJ2-7
V gene: TRBV6-5
CDR3 protein: ASTDPGTGDYEQY

J gene: TRBJ1-2
V gene: TRBV6-5
CDR3 protein: ASSIIGQGLSGYT

J gene: TRBJ2-5
V gene: TRBV19
CDR3 protein: ASSTPSGNQETQY

J gene: TRBJ1-2
V gene: TRBV24-1
CDR3 protein: ATSGPLKGGGYT

J gene: TRBJ1-1
V gene: TRBV12-3/TRBV12-4
CDR3 protein: ATTEAF

J gene: TRBJ2-1
V gene: TRBV14
CDR3 protein: ASSRQGAGNEQF

J gene: TRBJ2-2
V gene: TRBV4-3
CDR3 protein: ASSLGGANTGELF

J gene: TRBJ2-7
V gene: TRBV27
CDR3 protein: ASSSQKGFSYEQY

J gene: TRBJ2-2
V gene: TRBV19
CDR3 protein: ASSTGQGDTGELF

J gene: TRBJ2-5
V gene: TRBV7-6
CDR3 protein: ASSSQGRGVAETQY

J gene: TRBJ1-4
V gene: TRBV2
CDR3 protein: ASSPQGRNEKLF

J gene: TRBJ2-1
V gene: TRBV4-3
CDR3 protein: ASSQEYGGAGEQF

J gene: TRBJ2-7
V gene: TRBV7-3
CDR3 protein: ASSLSSGIAYEQY

J gene: TRBJ2-7
V gene: TRBV7-2
CDR3 protein: ASSLPPISGEQY

J gene: TRBJ2-3
V gene: TRBV3-1/TRBV3-2
CDR3 protein: ASSQYGGPTDTQY

J gene: TRBJ2-7
V gene: TRBV4-2
CDR3 protein: ASSQDMDAADEQY

J gene: TRBJ2-1
V gene: TRBV4-2
CDR3 protein: ASSQDLAGPYNEQF

J gene: TRBJ2-3
V gene: TRBV6-1
CDR3 protein: ASSERWRGSTDTQY

J gene: TRBJ2-6
V gene: TRBV7-2
CDR3 protein: ASSLAGTGGSSGANVLT

J gene: TRBJ2-2
V gene: TRBV30
CDR3 protein: ACTGTSGNTGELF

J gene: TRBJ2-7
V gene: TRBV7-9
CDR3 protein: ASSLGLAGEYEQY

J gene: TRBJ1-2
V gene: TRBV6-2/TRBV6-3
CDR3 protein: ASSLRTQGVGYT

J gene: TRBJ1-5
V gene: TRBV20-1
CDR3 protein: SASETQLNQPQH

J gene: TRBJ1-6
V gene: TRBV29-1
CDR3 protein: SVATDRNSPLH

J gene: TRBJ1-2
V gene: TRBV10-3
CDR3 protein: AISETGTAKAGYT

J gene: TRBJ2-7
V gene: TRBV9
CDR3 protein: ASSVGAGATYEQY

J gene: TRBJ1-2
V gene: TRBV7-3
CDR3 protein: ASSLMAGPGYGYT

J gene: TRBJ2-3
V gene: TRBV27
CDR3 protein: ASCLTGAYTDTQY